This entry features one T cell receptor beta chain sequence. What it binds is unknown. PCR involved 60 Vbeta and 13 Jbeta primers. Measured with immunoSEQ multiplex PCR; TCRdb has only the in-frame clones, and not every one. The repertoire includes approximately 84,000 clones, 74% of them detected once, and more than 8% sits in the top ten. Deletions cut 2 bases from V and 8 bases from J, with 10 bases between. CDR1 is SGHTA and CDR2 is FQGNSA in the germline V gene. The CDR3 sequence is 13 residues long. The sample comes from a study of cytomegalovirus exposure and HLA in healthy donors. Overall study: One earlier analysis, a look at roughly 170 million T cells, found 100 million to 130 million unique TCR beta sequences.

Findings and limits, study-wide: Accounts indicate the classifier identified cytomegalovirus status with strong specificity and sensitivity. CMV serostatus alone was available as immune exposure information.

This chain links TRBV7-2 with TRBJ2-1; D is possibly TRBD1 (5 bases). The receptor comes from a man aged 40-55 years in good health and CMV-seropositive. Sequenced material: PBMCs. CDR3 in amino acids: CASSLLGPDEQFF. The CDR3 nucleotides read TGTGCCAGCAGCTTACTGGGGCCCGATGAGCAGTTCTTC. Full variable domain (outside the CDR3, taken from reference TRBV7-2 and TRBJ2-1): GAGVSQSPSNKVTEKGKDVELRCDPISGHTALYWYRQSLGQGLEFLIYFQGNSAPDKSGLPSDRFSAERTGGSVSTLTIQRTQQEDSAVYLCASSLLGPDEQFFGPGTRLTVL.